This T cell receptor beta chain was retrieved from a study of response to subunit inactivated influenza vaccine. Study findings and constraints: With each seasonal influenza vaccination, the authors suggested, few new T cells are recruited.

Worth noting for this clonotype: The antigen is not known.

The germline gives CDR1 LGHNA, CDR2 YNFKEQ. V dropped 4 bases and J dropped 2 bases, with 25 bases sitting between them. The CDR3 runs to 19 residues. TCRdb fed the RT-PCR reads into MiXCR, producing one record per CDR3 protein. The sample lists some 500,000 distinct CDR3 sequences; 25% were seen once. The sequencing here drew on CD4+ T cells sorted from PBMCs, taken roughly 5 days after vaccination. This chain uses TRBV4-2 with TRBJ2-3; a weak D match, TRBD2 (9 bases). This clonotype originated in a man aged 45-65 years who received an inactivated influenza vaccine. CDR3 sequence reads: CASSPGQGLAGVPTDTQYF. CDR3 DNA: TGTGCCAGCAGCCCAGGACAGGGATTAGCGGGGGTTCCCACAGATACGCAGTATTTT.